This passage covers 2 T cell receptor beta chains from one sample sequenced in a study of blood T cell repertoires in COVID-19. Clones were read by immunoSEQ multiplex PCR, and TCRdb kept only the in-frame ones, dropping some. The sample carries 210,000 or so clones, around 86% recorded once. Material for sequencing was peripheral blood. The receptors were sampled from a human donor in a cohort sampled during active COVID-19.

V is TRBV11-2 and J is TRBJ2-7, with 8 bases aligning to TRBD1. Trimming took 5 bases from V and 5 from J; bases not matched to a gene: 2. The CDR3 totals 12 residues. The V gene's germline CDR1 is SGHAT and CDR2 FQNNGV. CDR3 DNA: TGTGCCAGCAGCCAGGACAGGGACGAGCAGTACTTC. This translates into CASSQDRDEQYF.

The chain uses TRBV5-1 and TRBJ1-6, with D uncertain. Trimming removed 0 bases from V and 7 bases from J, with 5 bases in between. From germline, CDR1 is SGHRS and CDR2 YFSETQ. CDR3 length equals 13 residues. The CDR3 sequence: CASSLDRNSPLHF. CDR3 DNA sequence: TGCGCCAGCAGCTTGGACAGAAATTCACCCCTCCACTTT.